Shown below are 11 T cell receptor beta chains from a single sample sequenced in a study of PD-L1 blockade in urothelial cancer. Here immunoSEQ multiplex PCR was the method, and the copy in TCRdb shows in-frame clones only, minus some. The sample consists of about 130,000 clones, about 82% of them appearing once. Time point meaning: peripheral blood 6 weeks after treatment start. The material was PBMCs, obtained around atezolizumab (anti-PD-L1) treatment. The receptor source for this set is a man in his forties or fifties with urothelial cancer.

The chain uses TRBV5-1 and TRBJ2-7; TRBD2 might be the D (6 bases). Germline V lookup: CDR1 SGHRS, CDR2 YFSETQ. The V and J ends lost 4 bases and 2 bases respectively, with 16 bases between them. This CDR3 is 15 amino acids long. CDR3 DNA: TGCGCCAGCAGCGGGGGGACGGTAGGAGCCTACGAGCAGTACTTC. This sequence encodes CASSGGTVGAYEQYF.

This clone occurred a few times. This chain links TRBV28 with TRBJ2-7; possible D gene TRBD2, 5 bases. This CDR3 region has 12 residues. Germline lookup yields CDR1 MDHEN and CDR2 SYDVKM. The V and J ends lost 3 bases and 11 bases respectively, with 14 bases between them. The CDR3: CASSFNRRRKYF. Here the CDR3 DNA reads TGTGCCAGCAGTTTCAATCGCAGGAGGAAGTACTTC.

The genes are TRBV27 and TRBJ1-1; 10 bases map to TRBD1. J was trimmed by 5 bases and V by 3 bases; bases with no gene match: 9. This CDR3 region has 16 residues. Looked up from germline, CDR1 is MNHEY and CDR2 is SMNVEV (reference sequence). The CDR3 here is CASSFSSGQGRTEAFF. The CDR3 DNA sequence: TGTGCCAGCAGTTTTTCATCGGGACAGGGGAGGACTGAAGCTTTCTTT.

As for this clone: The same CDR3 can be traced to other DNA sequences in this sample. The chain has TRBV6-5 and TRBJ2-3; D might be TRBD1 (6 bases). CDR1 is MNHEY and CDR2 is SVGAGI in the germline V gene. CDR3 length: 15 residues. V lost 0 bases, J lost 1 base, and 8 bases lay in between. This CDR3 is CASSYSRQGTDTQYF. In DNA, the CDR3 is TGTGCCAGCAGTTACTCCCGACAGGGCACAGATACGCAGTATTTT.

V and J are TRBV6-5 and TRBJ2-1; D remains unclear. Germline V gene data show CDR1 as MNHEY and CDR2 as SVGAGI. The V end was cut by 0 bases, the J end by 8 bases, with 14 bases between. CDR3 size: 15 residues. The CDR3 DNA is TGTGCCAGCAGTTACTCGTTTACAAATCCCCATGAGCAGTTCTTC. This gives the protein CASSYSFTNPHEQFF.

The gene calls are TRBV4-1 and TRBJ2-1, with D possibly matching TRBD2 (6 bases). The germline V gene encodes CDR1 MGHRA and CDR2 YSYEKL. CDR3 length: 17 amino acids. The ends were cut back, 1 base at V and 2 bases at J, with 15 bases in the middle. In DNA, the CDR3 is TGCGCCAGCAGCCAAGCACAACGGGGGACGACCTACAATGAGCAGTTCTTC. Amino acid sequence: CASSQAQRGTTYNEQFF.

The chain joins TRBV5-1 to TRBJ2-5; TRBD1 is a possible D gene (6 bases). Germline lookup yields CDR1 SGHRS and CDR2 YFSETQ. The CDR3 has 14 residues. Trimming shortened V by 4 bases and J by 2 bases, and 12 bases separated the two germline ends. The CDR3 nucleotides read TGCGCCAGCAGCCAAGGGACACTTCAAGAGACCCAGTACTTC. Translated, it gives CASSQGTLQETQYF.

V is TRBV19 and J is TRBJ1-5; maybe TRBD1 (6 bases). The V end was cut by 5 bases, the J end by 2 bases, with 10 bases between. This CDR3 has 14 residues. In germline, CDR1 is LNHDA, CDR2 SQIVND (reference sequence). CDR3 nucleotide sequence: TGTGCCAGTAGTGGGCCAGGGGGCAATCAGCCCCAGCATTTT. As protein: CASSGPGGNQPQHF. Complete variable domain (other parts from reference TRBV19 and TRBJ1-5): DGGITQSPKYLFRKEGQNVTLSCEQNLNHDAMYWYRQDPGQGLRLIYYSQIVNDFQKGDIAEGYSVSREKKESFPLTVTSAQKNPTAFYLCASSGPGGNQPQHFGDGTRLSIL.

The chain is built from TRBV4-1 and TRBJ2-5; 11 nucleotides align to TRBD2. V lost 4 bases and J lost 2; bases outside the gene matches: 6. The CDR3 loop spans 16 amino acids. Germline V lookup: CDR1 MGHRA, CDR2 YSYEKL. CDR3 region: CASSRYSGRGQETQYF. The CDR3 DNA reads as TGCGCCAGCAGCCGATATAGCGGGAGGGGACAAGAGACCCAGTACTTC.

This chain uses TRBV2 with TRBJ2-1, with a tentative D call TRBD1 (6 bases). The CDR3 consists of 11 residues. V was pared by 7 bases and J by 9 bases, with 10 bases between. In germline, CDR1 is SNHLY, CDR2 FYNNEI. CDR3 amino acids: CASKGVSEQFF. Written as DNA, the CDR3 is TGTGCCAGCAAGGGGGTCTCTGAGCAGTTCTTC.

This clone was seen a single time. This sequence may be a read error, since a much larger clone differs from it by one base. This sequence joins TRBV6-5 and TRBJ1-2; 7 nucleotides align to TRBD1. V was clipped by 2 bases and J by 4 bases; unmatched bases: 1. The CDR3 extends over 13 amino acids. The germline V gene encodes CDR1 MNHEY and CDR2 SVGAGI. Written as DNA, the CDR3 is TGTGCCAGCAGTTACGGGGACAGCTATGGCTACACCTTC. This codes for CASSYGDSYGYTF.